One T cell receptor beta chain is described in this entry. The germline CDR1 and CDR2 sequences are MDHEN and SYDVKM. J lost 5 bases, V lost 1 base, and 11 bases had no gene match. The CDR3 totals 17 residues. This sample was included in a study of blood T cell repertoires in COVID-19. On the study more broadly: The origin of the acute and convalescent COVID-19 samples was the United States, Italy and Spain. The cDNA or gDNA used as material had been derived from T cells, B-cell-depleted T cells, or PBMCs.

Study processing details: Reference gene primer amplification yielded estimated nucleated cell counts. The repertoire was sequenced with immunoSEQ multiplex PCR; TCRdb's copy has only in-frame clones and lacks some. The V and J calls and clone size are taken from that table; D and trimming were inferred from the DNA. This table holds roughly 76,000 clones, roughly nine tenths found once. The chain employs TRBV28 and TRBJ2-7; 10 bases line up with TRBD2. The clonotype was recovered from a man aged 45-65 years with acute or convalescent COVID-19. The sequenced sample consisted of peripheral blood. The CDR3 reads CASSLYSSGSISHEQYF. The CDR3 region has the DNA TGTGCCAGCAGTTTATATTCTAGCGGGAGTATTTCCCACGAGCAGTACTTC.